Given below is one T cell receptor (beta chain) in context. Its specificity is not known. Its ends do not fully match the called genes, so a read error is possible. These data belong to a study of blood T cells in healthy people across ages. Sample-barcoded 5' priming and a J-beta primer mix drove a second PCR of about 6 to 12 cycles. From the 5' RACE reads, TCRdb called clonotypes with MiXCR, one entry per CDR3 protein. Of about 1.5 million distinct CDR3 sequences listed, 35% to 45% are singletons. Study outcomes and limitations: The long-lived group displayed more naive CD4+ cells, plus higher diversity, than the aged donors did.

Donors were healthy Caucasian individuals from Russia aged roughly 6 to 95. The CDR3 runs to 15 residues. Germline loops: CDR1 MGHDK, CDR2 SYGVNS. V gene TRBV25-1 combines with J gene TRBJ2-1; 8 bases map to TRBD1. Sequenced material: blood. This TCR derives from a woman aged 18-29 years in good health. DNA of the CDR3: TGTACCAGCAGTGAGATTGGTACAGGGGGAAATGAGCAGTTCTTC. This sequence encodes CTSSEIGTGGNEQFF.